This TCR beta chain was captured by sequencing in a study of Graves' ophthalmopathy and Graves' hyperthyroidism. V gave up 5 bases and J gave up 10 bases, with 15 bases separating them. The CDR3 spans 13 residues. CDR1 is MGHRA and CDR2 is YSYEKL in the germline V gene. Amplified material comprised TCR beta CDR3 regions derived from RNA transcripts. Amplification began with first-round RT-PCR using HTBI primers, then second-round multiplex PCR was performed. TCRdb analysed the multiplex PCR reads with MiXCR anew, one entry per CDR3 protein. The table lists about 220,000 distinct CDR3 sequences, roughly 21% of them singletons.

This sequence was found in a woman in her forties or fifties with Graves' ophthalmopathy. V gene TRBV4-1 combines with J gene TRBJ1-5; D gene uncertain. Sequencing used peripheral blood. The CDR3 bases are TGCGCCAGCAGCGATGCCGGTTTCGGACCCCAGCATTTT. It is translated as CASSDAGFGPQHF.